This passage covers 29 T cell receptor beta chains from one sample sequenced in a study of OX40 agonist ivuxolimab in advanced cancers. Measured with immunoSEQ multiplex PCR; TCRdb has only the in-frame clones, and not every one. The sample has under 85,000 clones, 80% to 85% seen once. This material consisted of CD4+ or CD8+ T cells sorted from blood, taken in a trial of the OX40 agonist ivuxolimab. The receptors stem from an adult with an advanced solid tumor such as melanoma, head and neck, liver or kidney cancer.

The rearrangement joins TRBV18 to TRBJ2-2; 8 positions match TRBD1. V dropped 3 bases and J dropped 7; count of bases not matched to a gene: 10. Germline values: CDR1 KGHSH, CDR2 LQKENI. This CDR3 has 16 amino acids. CDR3 amino acids: CASSPMDRELVGELFF. In nucleotides, the CDR3 is TGTGCCAGCTCACCGATGGACAGGGAGTTGGTCGGGGAGCTGTTTTTT. The complete variable domain, with remaining parts taken from reference TRBV18 and TRBJ2-2, reads NAGVMQNPRHLVRRRGQEARLRCSPMKGHSHVYWYRQLPEEGLKFMVYLQKENIIDESGMPKERFSAEFPKEGPSILRIQQVVRGDSAAYFCASSPMDRELVGELFFGEGSRLTVL.

The gene calls are TRBV5-6 and TRBJ1-2; possibly TRBD1 for D (6 bases). Looked up from germline, CDR1 is SGHDT and CDR2 is YYEEEE. CDR3 length: 13 residues. The V and J ends lost 4 bases and 3 bases respectively, with 10 bases between them. The CDR3 loop is CASSRQDYYGYTF. The CDR3 nucleotides are TGTGCCAGCAGCAGACAGGACTACTATGGCTACACCTTC.

The chain has TRBV2 and TRBJ2-2, with D unresolved. The CDR3 has 13 residues. Per the germline V gene, CDR1 is SNHLY and CDR2 is FYNNEI. V lost 6 bases, J lost 8 bases, and 13 bases lay in between. CDR3 DNA sequence: TGTGCCAGCAGGGGTGGCGGCGGAGGGGAGCTGTTTTTT. Amino acid sequence: CASRGGGGGELFF.

This clone was observed a handful of times. This chain connects TRBV14 to TRBJ2-7; D gene uncertain. The CDR3 runs 12 residues. Germline V lookup: CDR1 SGHDN, CDR2 FVKESK. Trimming stripped 5 bases from V and 3 bases from J, with 8 bases between. The CDR3 DNA is TGTGCCAGCAGCACCAGTCGCTACGAGCAGTACTTC. Residues: CASSTSRYEQYF. Supplemented by reference TRBV14 and TRBJ2-7, the full variable domain reads EAGVTQFPSHSVIEKGQTVTLRCDPISGHDNLYWYRRVMGKEIKFLLHFVKESKQDESGMPNNRFLAERTGGTYSTLKVQPAELEDSGVYFCASSTSRYEQYFGPGTRLTVT.

The rearrangement joins TRBV5-1 to TRBJ2-5; 8 nucleotides line up with TRBD2. With V trimmed by 0 bases and J by 4 bases, 14 bases remained unmatched. This CDR3 is built from 18 residues. Germline CDR1 reads SGHRS; CDR2 reads YFSETQ. The DNA of the CDR3 is TGCGCCAGCAGCTTGGTTCCAGCGGGAGCAGGTTGGGGAGAGACCCAGTACTTC. It yields the protein CASSLVPAGAGWGETQYF.

The chain is built from TRBV11-1 and TRBJ2-3, with D maybe TRBD1 (6 bases). There are 15 residues in the CDR3. V lost 5 bases to trimming and J lost 0 bases, with 12 bases between them. Germline V gene data show CDR1 as SGHAT and CDR2 as FQDESV (reference sequence). The CDR3 nucleotides read TGTGCCAGCAGCGAAGACAGGACGAGCACAGATACGCAGTATTTT. Translation: CASSEDRTSTDTQYF.

The chain joins TRBV5-6 to TRBJ1-3, with TRBD1 matching 9 bases. The CDR3 covers 15 residues. Germline V lookup: CDR1 SGHDT, CDR2 YYEEEE. Trimming took 1 base from V and 4 from J; bases not matched to a gene: 3. CDR3 in DNA: TGTGCCAGCAGCTTGACAGGGGGCTCAGGAAACACCATATATTTT. It translates to CASSLTGGSGNTIYF.

The chain joins TRBV18 to TRBJ2-2, with D perhaps TRBD1 (6 bases). CDR1 is KGHSH, CDR2 LQKENI, per germline. CDR3 length: 13 residues. Trimming shortened V by 5 bases and J by 5 bases, and 9 bases separated the two germline ends. CDR3 in DNA: TGTGCCAGCTCAACACAGGGTACCGGGGAGCTGTTTTTT. It encodes CASSTQGTGELFF.

The rearrangement links TRBV11-1 to TRBJ1-2, with TRBD1 identical over 9 bases. The CDR3 totals 12 residues. CDR1 is SGHAT, CDR2 FQDESV, per germline (reference sequence). V shed 5 bases, J shed 14 bases, and the junction held 9 bases outside the gene matches. Here the CDR3 reads CASSAPGQGGTF. As DNA, the CDR3 is TGTGCCAGCAGCGCTCCGGGACAGGGAGGAACCTTC.

This clone has only one observation. The chain recombines TRBV7-8 with TRBJ1-5; D may be TRBD1 (6 bases). V lost 1 base and J 2 bases, leaving 12 bases between the germline ends. Per the germline V gene, CDR1 is SGHVS and CDR2 is FQNEAQ. This CDR3 contains 16 residues. This CDR3 is CASSLGPGGGNQPQHF. The DNA of the CDR3 is TGTGCCAGCAGCTTAGGTCCTGGGGGCGGCAATCAGCCCCAGCATTTT.

The rearrangement joins TRBV5-1 to TRBJ2-2, with D possibly TRBD1 on 6 matching bases. V lost 1 base, J lost 4 bases, and 14 bases lay in between. This CDR3 region has 16 residues. The V gene's germline CDR1 is SGHRS and CDR2 YFSETQ. DNA of the CDR3: TGCGCCAGCAGCTTGATCTCAGGGGTATTCACCGGGGAGCTGTTTTTT. This codes for CASSLISGVFTGELFF.

This clone was detected only once. V gene TRBV7-9 combines with J gene TRBJ2-7; no definite D call. The CDR3 has 14 amino acids. Germline V gene lookup returns CDR1 SEHNR and CDR2 FQNEAQ (reference sequence). The V gene lost 3 bases and the J gene lost 1 base, with 10 bases spanning the gap. CDR3: CASSFTGISYEQYF. As DNA, the CDR3 is TGTGCCAGCAGCTTTACTGGGATTTCCTACGAGCAGTACTTC.

The chain links TRBV2 to TRBJ2-7; TRBD2 matches 7 bases. Germline loops: CDR1 SNHLY, CDR2 FYNNEI. Trimming at V came to 2 bases and at J to 0 bases, leaving 4 bases not matched to a gene. The length of the CDR3 is 15 residues. CDR3 sequence: CASSEWLAASYEQYF. CDR3 in DNA: TGTGCCAGCAGTGAATGGCTAGCGGCCTCCTACGAGCAGTACTTC.

The chain has TRBV7-8 and TRBJ2-7; 7 bases line up with TRBD2. Germline CDR1 SGHVS, CDR2 FQNEAQ. The CDR3 is 16 amino acids. Trimming cost V 1 base and J 2 bases; bases outside gene matches: 8. This CDR3 is CASSLGTRTGAYEQYF. In DNA form, the CDR3 reads TGTGCCAGCAGCTTAGGGACTAGAACCGGCGCCTACGAGCAGTACTTC.

Details on this clone: The same CDR3 can be traced to other DNA sequences in this sample. This chain connects TRBV7-2 to TRBJ2-3, with D perhaps TRBD1 or TRBD2 (5 bases each). This CDR3 has 15 amino acids. Per germline, CDR1 SGHTA and CDR2 FQGNSA. Trimming left V 1 base short and J 3 bases short, with 11 bases between. The CDR3 DNA reads TGTGCCAGCAGCTTAGGTAGGGGCGGGACAGATACGCAGTATTTT. Protein sequence: CASSLGRGGTDTQYF.

The chain couples TRBV5-1 to TRBJ2-4, with a weak D call TRBD1 (6 bases). Germline CDR1 SGHRS, CDR2 YFSETQ. Trimming left V 4 bases short and J 0 bases short, with 11 bases between. CDR3 length equals 15 residues. Here the CDR3 reads CASSDPGQAKNIQYF. The CDR3 DNA reads as TGCGCCAGCAGCGATCCGGGACAAGCCAAAAACATTCAGTACTTC. The variable domain in full, with the rest retrieved from reference TRBV5-1 and TRBJ2-4, is KAGVTQTPRYLIKTRGQQVTLSCSPISGHRSVSWYQQTPGQGLQFLFEYFSETQRNKGNFPGRFSGRQFSNSRSEMNVSTLELGDSALYLCASSDPGQAKNIQYFGAGTRLSVL.

DNA of the CDR3: TGTGCCACCAGCAGATCGGGACTAGCGGGTAACAATGAGCAGTTCTTC. This sequence encodes CATSRSGLAGNNEQFF. The genes are TRBV15 and TRBJ2-1; TRBD2 aligns across 12 bases. The CDR3 spans 16 residues. Unmatched junction bases numbered 4, after V lost 2 bases and J lost 5 bases. Germline V gene data show CDR1 as LNHNV and CDR2 as YYDKDF (reference sequence).

The V call is TRBV27, the J call TRBJ2-3; 9 positions agree with TRBD2. The ends lost 8 bases at V and 2 bases at J; junction bases unmatched: 2. Germline lookup yields CDR1 MNHEY and CDR2 SMNVEV (reference sequence). CDR3 length: 13 residues. The CDR3 DNA sequence: TGTGCCAGCCGACTAGCGGACACAGATACGCAGTATTTT. Translated: CASRLADTDTQYF.

The genes are TRBV11-3 and TRBJ2-1; D is tentatively TRBD1 or TRBD2 (5 bases each). CDR3 length equals 13 residues. Germline CDR1 and CDR2: SGHNT and YENEEA. Deletions cut 5 bases from V and 10 bases from J, with 15 bases between. The CDR3 region has the DNA TGTGCCAGCAGCCGGGGCCCGGTTGAAGAGCAGTTCTTC. It specifies CASSRGPVEEQFF.

The J gene is TRBJ2-5, the V gene TRBV4-1; 8 positions agree with TRBD1. The trim removed 1 base at V and 5 bases at J, leaving 3 bases unmatched. CDR3 length: 14 amino acids. Germline-derived CDR1 and CDR2 are MGHRA and YSYEKL. The CDR3 loop reads CASSQAGGWETQYF. In nucleotides, the CDR3 is TGCGCCAGCAGCCAAGCAGGGGGCTGGGAGACCCAGTACTTC.

This chain's CDR3 is CASSIGQGANEQFF. CDR3 nucleotide sequence: TGTGCCAGTAGTATAGGACAGGGCGCCAATGAGCAGTTCTTC. The chain links TRBV19 to TRBJ2-1; 7 nucleotides line up with TRBD1. The CDR3 covers 14 residues. Germline lookup yields CDR1 LNHDA and CDR2 SQIVND (reference sequence). The junction had 3 bases not matched to a gene; V was cut back by 1 base and J by 6 bases.

The chain is built from TRBV6-5 and TRBJ2-7; 7 bases line up with TRBD1. The V segment lost 0 bases and the J segment 1 base; nucleotides outside the gene matches: 3. The CDR3 loop spans 15 amino acids. CDR1 and CDR2 (germline): MNHEY, SVGAGI. CDR3 DNA sequence: TGTGCCAGCAGTTACTCTCGACAGGGTTCCTACGAGCAGTACTTC. Encoded protein: CASSYSRQGSYEQYF.

This chain links TRBV28 with TRBJ2-7; D perhaps matches TRBD1 (5 bases). Looked up from germline, CDR1 is MDHEN and CDR2 is SYDVKM. The V and J ends lost 1 base and 2 bases respectively, with 12 bases between them. The length of the CDR3 is 15 residues. The CDR3 DNA reads as TGTGCCAGCAGTTTATCCCCAGGGTACCCCTACGAGCAGTACTTC. Translating gives CASSLSPGYPYEQYF.

This sequence joins TRBV9 and TRBJ2-7, with 7 bases fitting TRBD2. Germline CDR1 reads SGDLS; CDR2 reads YYNGEE. CDR3 length equals 13 residues. J lost 3 bases, V lost 0 bases, and 0 bases had no gene match. For the CDR3, the DNA is TGTGCCAGCAGCGTAGGGGACTACTACGAGCAGTACTTC. Its translation: CASSVGDYYEQYF.

The V and J genes are TRBV27 and TRBJ1-2; D uncertain. The V gene lost 3 bases and the J gene lost 3 bases, with 8 bases spanning the gap. This CDR3 has 13 amino acids. Germline lookup yields CDR1 MNHEY and CDR2 SMNVEV (reference sequence). Here the CDR3 reads CASSFGYDYGYTF. CDR3 DNA: TGTGCCAGCAGTTTCGGCTACGACTATGGCTACACCTTC.

In this sample, this clone turned up a few times. Here the CDR3 DNA reads TGCAGCGTTGCGGCAGGAGCCTATGGCTACACCTTC. This translates into CSVAAGAYGYTF. The chain has TRBV29-1 and TRBJ1-2; D unclear. V was pared by 4 bases and J by 4 bases, with 10 bases between. Germline V gene lookup returns CDR1 SQVTM and CDR2 ANQGSEA. The CDR3 has 12 amino acids.

This rearrangement joins TRBV9 to TRBJ1-2, with a possible D match to TRBD1 (5 bases). The V gene's germline CDR1 is SGDLS and CDR2 YYNGEE. V lost 5 bases and J lost 4, with 9 bases in between. The CDR3 is 12 amino acids. CDR3 nucleotides: TGTGCCAGCAGTGCAGGGCCCTATGGCTACACCTTC. Translating it yields CASSAGPYGYTF. Full variable domain (missing parts from reference TRBV9 and TRBJ1-2): DSGVTQTPKHLITATGQRVTLRCSPRSGDLSVYWYQQSLDQGLQFLIQYYNGEERAKGNILERFSAQQFPDLHSELNLSSLELGDSALYFCASSAGPYGYTFGSGTRLTVV.

This sequence joins TRBV7-9 and TRBJ1-1; no clear D gene. Trimming removed 2 bases from V and 7 bases from J, with 11 bases in between. Germline CDR1 is SEHNR and CDR2 is FQNEAQ (reference sequence). CDR3 length: 13 amino acids. The CDR3 loop reads CASSLTTGNEAFF. Written as DNA, the CDR3 is TGTGCCAGCAGCTTAACAACGGGAAATGAAGCTTTCTTT.

This chain connects TRBV28 to TRBJ1-2, with D perhaps matching TRBD1 (5 bases). The CDR3 is made up of 14 amino acids. With 7 bases removed from V and 7 bases from J, the gap between germline ends came to 19 bases. In germline, CDR1 is MDHEN, CDR2 SYDVKM. For the CDR3, the DNA is TGTGCCAGCATCACGCACAGGCAGACTACTGGCTACACCTTC. It translates to CASITHRQTTGYTF.